This record looks at one TCR beta chain sequence and its context. Graves' hyperthyroidism qualified as stable when ophthalmopathy did not progress within 18 months. Investigators excluded patients with uncontrolled infection, other autoimmune disease, pregnancy or lactation. The entry originates in a study of T cells in Graves' hyperthyroidism and ophthalmopathy. Researchers amplified the TCR beta CDR3 regions from RNA transcripts. The HTBI primer set drove a first-round RT-PCR of the TCR CDR3. From the multiplex PCR reads, TCRdb called clonotypes with MiXCR, one entry per CDR3 protein. Of some 760,000 distinct CDR3 sequences in the sample, 12% to 15% were seen once. From germline, CDR1 is KGHSH and CDR2 LQKENI. This CDR3 is built from 13 residues. Trimming shortened V by 0 bases and J by 12 bases, and 14 bases separated the two germline ends.

The TCR was taken from a woman aged 18-29 years with Graves' hyperthyroidism. The rearrangement joins TRBV18 to TRBJ2-5, with D hard to call. Material for sequencing was blood. This chain's CDR3 is CASSPPDRTRKYF. CDR3 nucleotide sequence: TGTGCCAGCTCACCACCAGACCGTACACGAAAGTACTTC.